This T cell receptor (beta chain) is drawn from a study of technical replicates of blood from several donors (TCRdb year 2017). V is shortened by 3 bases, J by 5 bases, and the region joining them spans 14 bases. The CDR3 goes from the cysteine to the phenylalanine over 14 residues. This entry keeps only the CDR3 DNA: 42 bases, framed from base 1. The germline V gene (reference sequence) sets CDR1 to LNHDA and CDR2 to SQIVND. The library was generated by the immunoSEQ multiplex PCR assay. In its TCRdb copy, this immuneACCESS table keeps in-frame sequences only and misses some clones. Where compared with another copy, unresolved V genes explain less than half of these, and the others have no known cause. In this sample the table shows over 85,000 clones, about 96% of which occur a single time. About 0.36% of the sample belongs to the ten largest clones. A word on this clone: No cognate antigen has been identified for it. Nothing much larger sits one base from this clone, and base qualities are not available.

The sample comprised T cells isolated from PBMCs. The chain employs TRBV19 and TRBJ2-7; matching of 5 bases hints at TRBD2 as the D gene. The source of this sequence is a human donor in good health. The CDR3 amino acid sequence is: CASSMRTRTDEQYF. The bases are TGTGCCAGTAGTATGAGGACTCGAACGGACGAGCAGTACTTC.